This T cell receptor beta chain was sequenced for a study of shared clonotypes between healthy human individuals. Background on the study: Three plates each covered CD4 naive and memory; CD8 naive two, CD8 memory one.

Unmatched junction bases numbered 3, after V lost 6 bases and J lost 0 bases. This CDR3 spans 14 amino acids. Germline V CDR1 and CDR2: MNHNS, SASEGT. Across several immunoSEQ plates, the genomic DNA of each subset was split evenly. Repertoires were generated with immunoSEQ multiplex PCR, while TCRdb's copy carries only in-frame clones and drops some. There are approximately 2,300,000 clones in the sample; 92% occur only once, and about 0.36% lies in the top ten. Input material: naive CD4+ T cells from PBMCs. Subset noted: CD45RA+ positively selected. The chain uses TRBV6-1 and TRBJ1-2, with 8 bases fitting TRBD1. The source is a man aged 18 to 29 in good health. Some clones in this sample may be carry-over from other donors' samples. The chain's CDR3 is CASRSTGANYGYTF. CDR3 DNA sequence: TGTGCCAGCAGGTCGACAGGGGCTAACTATGGCTACACCTTC.